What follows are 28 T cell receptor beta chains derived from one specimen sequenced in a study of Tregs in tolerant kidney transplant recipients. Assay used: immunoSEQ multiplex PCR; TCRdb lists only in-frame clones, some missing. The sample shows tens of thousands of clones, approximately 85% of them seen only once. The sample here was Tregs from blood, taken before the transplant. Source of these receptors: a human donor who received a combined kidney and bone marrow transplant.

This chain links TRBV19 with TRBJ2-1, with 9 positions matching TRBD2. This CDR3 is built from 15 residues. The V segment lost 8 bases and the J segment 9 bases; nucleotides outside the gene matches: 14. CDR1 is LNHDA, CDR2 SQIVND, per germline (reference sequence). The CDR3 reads CASSQRGARLIEQFF. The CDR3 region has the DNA TGTGCCAGTTCTCAGCGGGGGGCCCGGTTGATTGAGCAGTTCTTC.

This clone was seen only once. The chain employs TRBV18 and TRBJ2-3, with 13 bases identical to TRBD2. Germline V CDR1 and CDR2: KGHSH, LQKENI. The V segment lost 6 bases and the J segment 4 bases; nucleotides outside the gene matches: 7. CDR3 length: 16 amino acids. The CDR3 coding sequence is TGTGCCAGCTCCCCGCGGACTAGCGGGAGAGCAGATACGCAGTATTTT. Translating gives CASSPRTSGRADTQYF. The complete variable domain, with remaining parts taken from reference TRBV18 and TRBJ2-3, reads NAGVMQNPRHLVRRRGQEARLRCSPMKGHSHVYWYRQLPEEGLKFMVYLQKENIIDESGMPKERFSAEFPKEGPSILRIQQVVRGDSAAYFCASSPRTSGRADTQYFGPGTRLTVL.

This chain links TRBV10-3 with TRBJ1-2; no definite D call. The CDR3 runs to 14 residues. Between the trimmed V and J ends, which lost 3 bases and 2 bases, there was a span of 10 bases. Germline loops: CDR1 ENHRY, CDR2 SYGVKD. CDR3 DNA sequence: TGTGCCATCAGTGACCCCGCAGCAAACTATGGCTACACCTTC. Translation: CAISDPAANYGYTF.

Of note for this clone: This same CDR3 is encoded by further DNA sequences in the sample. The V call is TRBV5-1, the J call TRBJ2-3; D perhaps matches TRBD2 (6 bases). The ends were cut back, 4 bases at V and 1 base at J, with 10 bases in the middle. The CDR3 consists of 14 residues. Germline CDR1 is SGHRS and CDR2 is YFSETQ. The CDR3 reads CASSGPGGTDTQYF. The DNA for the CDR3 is TGCGCCAGCAGCGGTCCGGGGGGCACAGATACGCAGTATTTT.

The CDR3 coding sequence is TGCGCCAGCAGCCAAGATCCTAGCTGGGGCGAGCAGTACTTC. Encoded protein: CASSQDPSWGEQYF. The chain joins TRBV4-3 to TRBJ2-7; weak D call: TRBD2 (5 bases). The CDR3 has 14 residues. Trimming took 0 bases from V and 6 from J, leaving 12 bases between them. Germline V CDR1 and CDR2: LGHNA, YSLEER.

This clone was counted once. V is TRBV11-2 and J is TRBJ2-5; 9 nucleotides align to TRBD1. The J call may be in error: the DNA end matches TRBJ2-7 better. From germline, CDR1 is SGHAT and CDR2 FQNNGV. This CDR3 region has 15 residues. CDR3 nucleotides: TGTGCCAGCAGCTTAGTGGGGACAGGGAGCTACGAGCAGTACTTC. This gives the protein CASSLVGTGSYEQYF.

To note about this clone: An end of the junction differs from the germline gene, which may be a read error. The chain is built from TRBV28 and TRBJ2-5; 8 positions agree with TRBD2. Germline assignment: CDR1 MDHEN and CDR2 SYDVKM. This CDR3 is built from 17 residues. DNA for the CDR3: TGTGCCGGCAGTCCACTAGGGACTAGTCGGATCCAAGAGACCCAGTACTTC. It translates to CAGSPLGTSRIQETQYF.

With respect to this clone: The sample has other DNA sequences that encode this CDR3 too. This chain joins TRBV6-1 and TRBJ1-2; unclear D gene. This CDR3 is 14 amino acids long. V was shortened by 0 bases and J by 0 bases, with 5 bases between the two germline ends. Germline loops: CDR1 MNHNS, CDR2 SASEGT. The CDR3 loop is CASSEAAPNYGYTF. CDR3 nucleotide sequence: TGTGCCAGCAGTGAAGCAGCACCTAACTATGGCTACACCTTC.

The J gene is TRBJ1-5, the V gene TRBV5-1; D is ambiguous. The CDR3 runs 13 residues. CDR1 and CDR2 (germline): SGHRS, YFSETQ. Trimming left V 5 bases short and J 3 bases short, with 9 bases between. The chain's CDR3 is CASSLETNQPQHF. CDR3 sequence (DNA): TGCGCCAGCAGTCTTGAGACCAATCAGCCCCAGCATTTT. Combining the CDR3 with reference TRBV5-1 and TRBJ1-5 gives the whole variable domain KAGVTQTPRYLIKTRGQQVTLSCSPISGHRSVSWYQQTPGQGLQFLFEYFSETQRNKGNFPGRFSGRQFSNSRSEMNVSTLELGDSALYLCASSLETNQPQHFGDGTRLSIL.

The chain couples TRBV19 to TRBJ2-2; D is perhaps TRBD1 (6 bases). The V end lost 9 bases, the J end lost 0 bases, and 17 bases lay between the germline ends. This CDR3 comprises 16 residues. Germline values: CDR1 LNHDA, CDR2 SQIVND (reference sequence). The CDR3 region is CASRDNPSSNTGELFF. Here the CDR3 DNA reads TGTGCCAGCCGGGACAACCCTTCATCGAACACCGGGGAGCTGTTTTTT.

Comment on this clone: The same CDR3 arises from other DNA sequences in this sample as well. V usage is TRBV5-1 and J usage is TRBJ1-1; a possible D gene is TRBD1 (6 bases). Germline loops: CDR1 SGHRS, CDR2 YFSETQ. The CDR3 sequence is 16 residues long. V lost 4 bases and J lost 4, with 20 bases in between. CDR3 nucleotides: TGCGCCAGCAGCCGAGAAGGTGGGGGCGCAGGCACTGAAGCTTTCTTT. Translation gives CASSREGGGAGTEAFF.

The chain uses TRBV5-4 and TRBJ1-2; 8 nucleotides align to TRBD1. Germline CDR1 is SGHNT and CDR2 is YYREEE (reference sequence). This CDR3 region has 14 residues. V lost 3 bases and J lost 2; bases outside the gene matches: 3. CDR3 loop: CASSYGTGNYGYTF. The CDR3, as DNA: TGTGCCAGCAGCTACGGGACAGGAAACTATGGCTACACCTTC.

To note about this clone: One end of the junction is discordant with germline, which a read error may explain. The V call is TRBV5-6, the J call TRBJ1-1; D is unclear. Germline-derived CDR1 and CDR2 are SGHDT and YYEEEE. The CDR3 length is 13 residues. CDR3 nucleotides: TGTGCCAGCAGCTTGGCTGGTCCGACAACCAGTTCCTTT. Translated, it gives CASSLAGPTTSSF.

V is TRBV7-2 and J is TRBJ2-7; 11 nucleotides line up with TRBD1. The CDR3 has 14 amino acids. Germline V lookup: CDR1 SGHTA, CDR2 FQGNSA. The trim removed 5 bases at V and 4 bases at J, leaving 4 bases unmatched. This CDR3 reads CASSVGQGAYEQYF. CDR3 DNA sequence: TGTGCCAGCAGCGTAGGACAGGGGGCATACGAGCAGTACTTC.

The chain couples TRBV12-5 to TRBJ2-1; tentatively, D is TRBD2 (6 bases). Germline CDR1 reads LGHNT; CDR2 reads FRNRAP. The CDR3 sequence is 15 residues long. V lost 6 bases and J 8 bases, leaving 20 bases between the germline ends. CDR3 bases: TGTGCTAGTGGCCCCCGACTAGACCCTTACTATGAGCAGTTCTTC. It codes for CASGPRLDPYYEQFF.

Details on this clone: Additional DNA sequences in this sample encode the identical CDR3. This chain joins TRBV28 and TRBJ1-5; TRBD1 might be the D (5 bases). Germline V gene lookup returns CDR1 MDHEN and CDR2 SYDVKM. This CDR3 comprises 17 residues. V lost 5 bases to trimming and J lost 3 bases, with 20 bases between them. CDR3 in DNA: TGTGCCAGCAGTGAACGGGGGTACCGGACAAACAATCAGCCCCAGCATTTT. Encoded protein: CASSERGYRTNNQPQHF.

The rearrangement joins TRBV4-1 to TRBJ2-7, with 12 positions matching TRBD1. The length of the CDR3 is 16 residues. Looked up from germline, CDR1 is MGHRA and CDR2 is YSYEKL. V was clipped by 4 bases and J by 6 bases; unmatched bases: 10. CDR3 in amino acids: CASSRRWDRGRGEQYF. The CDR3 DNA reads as TGCGCCAGCAGCCGACGATGGGACAGGGGGCGCGGCGAGCAGTACTTC.

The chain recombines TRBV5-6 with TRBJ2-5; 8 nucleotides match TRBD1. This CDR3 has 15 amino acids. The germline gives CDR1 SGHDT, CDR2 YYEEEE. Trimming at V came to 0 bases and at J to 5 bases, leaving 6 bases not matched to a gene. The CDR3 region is CASSLVAGGEETQYF. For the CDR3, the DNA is TGTGCCAGCAGCTTGGTAGCAGGGGGCGAGGAGACCCAGTACTTC.

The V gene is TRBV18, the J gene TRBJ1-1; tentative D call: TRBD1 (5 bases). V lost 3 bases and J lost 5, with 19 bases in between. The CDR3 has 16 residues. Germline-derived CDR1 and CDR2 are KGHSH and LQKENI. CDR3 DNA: TGTGCCAGCTCACCGGGTCTCCGATCGGAGGGGACTGAAGCTTTCTTT. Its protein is CASSPGLRSEGTEAFF.

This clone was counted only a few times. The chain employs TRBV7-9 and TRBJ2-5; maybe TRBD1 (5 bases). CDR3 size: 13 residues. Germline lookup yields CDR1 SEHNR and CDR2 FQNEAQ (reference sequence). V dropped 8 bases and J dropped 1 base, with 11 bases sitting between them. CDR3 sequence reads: CASLKGSQETQYF. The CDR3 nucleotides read TGTGCCAGCTTAAAGGGGTCCCAAGAGACCCAGTACTTC.

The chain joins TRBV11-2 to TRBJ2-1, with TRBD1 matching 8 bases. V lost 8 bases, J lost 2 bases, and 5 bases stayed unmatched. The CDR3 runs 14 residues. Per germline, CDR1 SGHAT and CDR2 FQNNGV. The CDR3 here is CASAKGQAYNEQFF. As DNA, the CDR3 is TGTGCCAGCGCGAAGGGACAGGCCTACAATGAGCAGTTCTTC. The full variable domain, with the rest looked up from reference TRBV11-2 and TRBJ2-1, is EAGVAQSPRYKIIEKRQSVAFWCNPISGHATLYWYQQILGQGPKLLIQFQNNGVVDDSQLPKDRFSAERLKGVDSTLKIQPAKLEDSAVYLCASAKGQAYNEQFFGPGTRLTVL.

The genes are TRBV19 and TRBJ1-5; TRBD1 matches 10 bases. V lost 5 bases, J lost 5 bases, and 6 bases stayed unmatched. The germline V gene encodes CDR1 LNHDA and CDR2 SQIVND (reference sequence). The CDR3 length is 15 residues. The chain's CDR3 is CASSYDRGHYQPQHF. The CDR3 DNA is TGTGCCAGTAGTTACGACAGGGGGCATTATCAGCCCCAGCATTTT.

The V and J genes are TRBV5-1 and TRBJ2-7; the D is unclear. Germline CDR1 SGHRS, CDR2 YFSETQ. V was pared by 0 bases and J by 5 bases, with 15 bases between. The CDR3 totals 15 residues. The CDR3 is CASSLEDTAWNEQYF. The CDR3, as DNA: TGCGCCAGCAGCTTGGAAGATACAGCTTGGAACGAGCAGTACTTC.

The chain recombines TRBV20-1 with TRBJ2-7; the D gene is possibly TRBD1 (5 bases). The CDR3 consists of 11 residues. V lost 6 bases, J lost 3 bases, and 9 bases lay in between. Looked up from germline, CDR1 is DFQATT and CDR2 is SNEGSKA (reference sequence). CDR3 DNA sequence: TGCAGTGCCAGACAGAACTACGAGCAGTACTTC. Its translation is CSARQNYEQYF.

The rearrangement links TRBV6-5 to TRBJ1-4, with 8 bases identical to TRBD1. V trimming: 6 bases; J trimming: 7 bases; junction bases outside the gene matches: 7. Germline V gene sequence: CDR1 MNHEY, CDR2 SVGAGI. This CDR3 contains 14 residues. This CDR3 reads CASRDRGEGEKLFF. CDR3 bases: TGTGCCAGCAGAGACAGGGGAGAAGGTGAAAAACTGTTTTTT.

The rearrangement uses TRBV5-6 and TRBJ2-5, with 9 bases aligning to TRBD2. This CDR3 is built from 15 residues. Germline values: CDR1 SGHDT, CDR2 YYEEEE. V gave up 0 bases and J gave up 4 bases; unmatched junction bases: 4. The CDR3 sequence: CASSLVTSGRETQYF. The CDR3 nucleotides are TGTGCCAGCAGCTTGGTGACTAGCGGCCGAGAGACCCAGTACTTC.

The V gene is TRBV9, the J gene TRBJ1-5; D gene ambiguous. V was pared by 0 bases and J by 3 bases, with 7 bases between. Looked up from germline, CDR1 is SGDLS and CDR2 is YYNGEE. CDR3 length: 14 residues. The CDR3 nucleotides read TGTGCCAGCAGCGTAGGACCGGCCAATCAGCCCCAGCATTTT. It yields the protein CASSVGPANQPQHF.

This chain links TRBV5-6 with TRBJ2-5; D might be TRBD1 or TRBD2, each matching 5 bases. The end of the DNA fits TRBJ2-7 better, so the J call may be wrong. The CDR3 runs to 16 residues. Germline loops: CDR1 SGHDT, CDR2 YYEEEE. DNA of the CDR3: TGTGCCAGCAGCCTGCCCACTGGGGACGGATACTACGAGCAGTACTTC. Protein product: CASSLPTGDGYYEQYF.